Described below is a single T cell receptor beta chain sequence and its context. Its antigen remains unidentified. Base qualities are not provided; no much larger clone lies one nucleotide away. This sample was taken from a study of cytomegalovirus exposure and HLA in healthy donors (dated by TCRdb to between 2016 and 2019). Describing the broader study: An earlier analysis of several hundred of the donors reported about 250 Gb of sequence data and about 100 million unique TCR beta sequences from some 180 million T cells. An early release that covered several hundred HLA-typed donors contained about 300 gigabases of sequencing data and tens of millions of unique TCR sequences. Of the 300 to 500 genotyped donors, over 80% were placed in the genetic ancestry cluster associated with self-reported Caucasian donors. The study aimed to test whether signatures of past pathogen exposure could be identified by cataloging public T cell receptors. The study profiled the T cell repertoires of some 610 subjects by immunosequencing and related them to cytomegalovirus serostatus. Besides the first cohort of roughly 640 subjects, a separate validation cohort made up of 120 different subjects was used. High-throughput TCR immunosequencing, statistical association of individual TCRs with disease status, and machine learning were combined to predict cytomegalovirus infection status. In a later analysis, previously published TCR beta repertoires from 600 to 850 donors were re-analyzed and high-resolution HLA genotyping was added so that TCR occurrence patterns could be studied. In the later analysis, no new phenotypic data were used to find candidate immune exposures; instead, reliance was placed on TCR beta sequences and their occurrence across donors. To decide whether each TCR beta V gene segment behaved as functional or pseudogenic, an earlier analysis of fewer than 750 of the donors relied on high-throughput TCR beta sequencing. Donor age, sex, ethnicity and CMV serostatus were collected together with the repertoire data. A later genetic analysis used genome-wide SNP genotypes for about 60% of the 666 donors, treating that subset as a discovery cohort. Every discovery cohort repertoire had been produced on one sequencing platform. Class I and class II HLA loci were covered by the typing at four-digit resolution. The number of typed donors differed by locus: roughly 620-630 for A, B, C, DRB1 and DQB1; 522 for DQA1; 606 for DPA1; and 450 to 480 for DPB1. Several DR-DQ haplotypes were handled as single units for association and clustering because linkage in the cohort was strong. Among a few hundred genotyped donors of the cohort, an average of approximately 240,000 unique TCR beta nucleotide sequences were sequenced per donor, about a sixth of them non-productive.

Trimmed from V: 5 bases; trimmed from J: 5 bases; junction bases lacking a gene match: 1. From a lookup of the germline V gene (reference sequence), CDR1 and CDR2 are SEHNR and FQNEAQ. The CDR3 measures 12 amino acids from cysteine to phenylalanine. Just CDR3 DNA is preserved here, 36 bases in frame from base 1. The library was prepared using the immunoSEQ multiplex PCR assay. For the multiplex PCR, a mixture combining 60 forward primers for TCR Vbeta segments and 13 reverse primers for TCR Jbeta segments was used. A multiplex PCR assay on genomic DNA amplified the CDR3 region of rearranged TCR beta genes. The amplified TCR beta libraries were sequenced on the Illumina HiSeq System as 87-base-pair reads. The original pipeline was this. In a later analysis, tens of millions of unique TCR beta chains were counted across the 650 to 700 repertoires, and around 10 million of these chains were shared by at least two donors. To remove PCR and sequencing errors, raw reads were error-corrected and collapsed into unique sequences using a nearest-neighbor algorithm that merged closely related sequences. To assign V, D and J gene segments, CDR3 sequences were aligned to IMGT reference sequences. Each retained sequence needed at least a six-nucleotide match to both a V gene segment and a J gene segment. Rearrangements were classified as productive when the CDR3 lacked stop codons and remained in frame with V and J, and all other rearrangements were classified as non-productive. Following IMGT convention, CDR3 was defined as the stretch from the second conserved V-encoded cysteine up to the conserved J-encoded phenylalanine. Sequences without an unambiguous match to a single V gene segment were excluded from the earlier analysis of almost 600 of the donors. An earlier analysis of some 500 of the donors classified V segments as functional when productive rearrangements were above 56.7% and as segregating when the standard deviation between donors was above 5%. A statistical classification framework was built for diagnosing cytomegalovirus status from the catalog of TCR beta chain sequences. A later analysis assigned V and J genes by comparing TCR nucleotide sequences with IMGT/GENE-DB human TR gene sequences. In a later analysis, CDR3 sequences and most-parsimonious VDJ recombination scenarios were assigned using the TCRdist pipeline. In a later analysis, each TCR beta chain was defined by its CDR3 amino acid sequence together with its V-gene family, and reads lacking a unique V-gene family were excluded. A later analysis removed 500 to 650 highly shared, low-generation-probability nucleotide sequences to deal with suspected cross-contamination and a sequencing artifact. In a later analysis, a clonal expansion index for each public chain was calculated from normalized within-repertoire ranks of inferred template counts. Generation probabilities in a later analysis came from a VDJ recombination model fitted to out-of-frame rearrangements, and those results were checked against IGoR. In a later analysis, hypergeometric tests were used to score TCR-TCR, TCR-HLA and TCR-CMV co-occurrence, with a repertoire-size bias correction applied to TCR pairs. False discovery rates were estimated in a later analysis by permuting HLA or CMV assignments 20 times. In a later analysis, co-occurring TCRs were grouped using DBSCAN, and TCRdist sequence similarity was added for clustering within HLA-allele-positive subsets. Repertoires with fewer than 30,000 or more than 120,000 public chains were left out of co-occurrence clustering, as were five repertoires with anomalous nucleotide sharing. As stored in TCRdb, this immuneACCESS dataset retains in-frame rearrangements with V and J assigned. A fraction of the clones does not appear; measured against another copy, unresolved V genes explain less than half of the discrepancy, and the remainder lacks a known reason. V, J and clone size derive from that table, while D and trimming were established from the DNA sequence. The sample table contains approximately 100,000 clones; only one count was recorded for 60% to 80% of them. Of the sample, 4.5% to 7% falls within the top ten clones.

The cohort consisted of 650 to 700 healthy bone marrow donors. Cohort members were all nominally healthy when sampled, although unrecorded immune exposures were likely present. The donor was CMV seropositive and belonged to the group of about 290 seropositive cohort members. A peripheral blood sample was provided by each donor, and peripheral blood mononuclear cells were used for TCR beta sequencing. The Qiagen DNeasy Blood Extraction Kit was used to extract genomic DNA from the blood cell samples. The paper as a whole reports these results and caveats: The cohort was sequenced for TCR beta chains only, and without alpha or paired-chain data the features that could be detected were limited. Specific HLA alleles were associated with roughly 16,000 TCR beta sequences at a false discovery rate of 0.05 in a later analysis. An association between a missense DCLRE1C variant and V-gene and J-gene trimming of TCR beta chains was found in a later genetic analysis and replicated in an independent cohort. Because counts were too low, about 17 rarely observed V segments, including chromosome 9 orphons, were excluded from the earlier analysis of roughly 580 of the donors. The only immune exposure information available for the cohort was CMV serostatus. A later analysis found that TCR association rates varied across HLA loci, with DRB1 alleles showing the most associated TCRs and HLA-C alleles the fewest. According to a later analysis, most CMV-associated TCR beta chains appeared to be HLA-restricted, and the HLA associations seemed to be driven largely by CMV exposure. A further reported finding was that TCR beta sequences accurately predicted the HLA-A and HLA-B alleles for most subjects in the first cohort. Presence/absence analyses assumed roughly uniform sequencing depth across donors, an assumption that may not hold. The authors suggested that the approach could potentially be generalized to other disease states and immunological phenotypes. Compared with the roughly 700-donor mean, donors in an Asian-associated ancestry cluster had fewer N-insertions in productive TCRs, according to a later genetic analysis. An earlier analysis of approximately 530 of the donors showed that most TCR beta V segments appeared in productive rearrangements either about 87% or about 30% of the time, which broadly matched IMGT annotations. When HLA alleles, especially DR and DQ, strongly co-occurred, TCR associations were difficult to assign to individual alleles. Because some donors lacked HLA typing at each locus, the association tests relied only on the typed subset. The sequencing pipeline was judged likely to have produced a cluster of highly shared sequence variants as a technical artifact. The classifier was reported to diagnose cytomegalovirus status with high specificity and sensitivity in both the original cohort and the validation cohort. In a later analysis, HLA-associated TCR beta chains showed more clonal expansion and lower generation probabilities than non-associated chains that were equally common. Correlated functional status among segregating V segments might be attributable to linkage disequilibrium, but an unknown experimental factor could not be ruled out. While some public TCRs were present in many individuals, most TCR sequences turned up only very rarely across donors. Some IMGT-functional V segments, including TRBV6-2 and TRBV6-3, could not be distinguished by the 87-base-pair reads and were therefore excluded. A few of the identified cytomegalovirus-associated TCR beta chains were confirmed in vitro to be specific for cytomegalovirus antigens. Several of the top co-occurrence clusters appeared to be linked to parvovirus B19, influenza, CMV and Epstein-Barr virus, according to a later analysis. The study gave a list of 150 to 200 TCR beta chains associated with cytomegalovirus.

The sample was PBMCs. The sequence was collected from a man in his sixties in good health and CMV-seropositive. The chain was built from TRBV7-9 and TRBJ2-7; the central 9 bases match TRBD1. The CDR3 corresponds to CASSRDRDEQYF. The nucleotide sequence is TGTGCCAGCAGCAGGGACAGGGACGAGCAGTACTTC.